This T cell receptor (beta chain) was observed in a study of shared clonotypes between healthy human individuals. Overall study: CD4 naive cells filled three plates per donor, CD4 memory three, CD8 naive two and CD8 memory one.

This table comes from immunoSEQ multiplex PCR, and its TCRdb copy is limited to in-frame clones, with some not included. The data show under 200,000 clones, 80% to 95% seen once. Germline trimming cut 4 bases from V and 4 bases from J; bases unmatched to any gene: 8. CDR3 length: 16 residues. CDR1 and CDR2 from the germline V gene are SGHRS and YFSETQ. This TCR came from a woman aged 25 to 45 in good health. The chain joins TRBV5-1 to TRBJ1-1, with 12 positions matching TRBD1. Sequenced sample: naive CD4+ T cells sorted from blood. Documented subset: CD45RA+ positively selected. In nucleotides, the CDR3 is TGCGCCAGCAGCGCCGGGACAGGGGGCTTCCGCACTGAAGCTTTCTTT. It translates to CASSAGTGGFRTEAFF.